This record looks at one T cell receptor beta chain sequence and its context. The antigen is unknown. The data were produced by immunoSEQ multiplex PCR, yet TCRdb's version contains in-frame clones alone and is incomplete. The sample records about 11,000 clones, 90% being singletons. Germline CDR1 reads SNHLY; CDR2 reads FYNNEI. The CDR3 is 16 residues long. The V end was cut by 4 bases, the J end by 1 base, with 16 bases between. The record originates from a study of T cells in localized non-small cell lung cancer. The study's findings and limits: Longer overall survival associated with higher blood T cell density; shorter survival with higher adjacent-lung clonality. Median roughly 57 top-100 tumor clones were shared with paired adjacent lung.

The genes are TRBV2 and TRBJ2-5; D is unresolved. The clonotype comes from a male donor at least 60 years old with stage III lung adenocarcinoma. The source was peripheral blood, collected before any cancer treatment. Written as DNA, the CDR3 is TGTGCCAGCAGTGTTACCGGTATACGTGGCCAAGAGACCCAGTACTTC. This encodes CASSVTGIRGQETQYF.